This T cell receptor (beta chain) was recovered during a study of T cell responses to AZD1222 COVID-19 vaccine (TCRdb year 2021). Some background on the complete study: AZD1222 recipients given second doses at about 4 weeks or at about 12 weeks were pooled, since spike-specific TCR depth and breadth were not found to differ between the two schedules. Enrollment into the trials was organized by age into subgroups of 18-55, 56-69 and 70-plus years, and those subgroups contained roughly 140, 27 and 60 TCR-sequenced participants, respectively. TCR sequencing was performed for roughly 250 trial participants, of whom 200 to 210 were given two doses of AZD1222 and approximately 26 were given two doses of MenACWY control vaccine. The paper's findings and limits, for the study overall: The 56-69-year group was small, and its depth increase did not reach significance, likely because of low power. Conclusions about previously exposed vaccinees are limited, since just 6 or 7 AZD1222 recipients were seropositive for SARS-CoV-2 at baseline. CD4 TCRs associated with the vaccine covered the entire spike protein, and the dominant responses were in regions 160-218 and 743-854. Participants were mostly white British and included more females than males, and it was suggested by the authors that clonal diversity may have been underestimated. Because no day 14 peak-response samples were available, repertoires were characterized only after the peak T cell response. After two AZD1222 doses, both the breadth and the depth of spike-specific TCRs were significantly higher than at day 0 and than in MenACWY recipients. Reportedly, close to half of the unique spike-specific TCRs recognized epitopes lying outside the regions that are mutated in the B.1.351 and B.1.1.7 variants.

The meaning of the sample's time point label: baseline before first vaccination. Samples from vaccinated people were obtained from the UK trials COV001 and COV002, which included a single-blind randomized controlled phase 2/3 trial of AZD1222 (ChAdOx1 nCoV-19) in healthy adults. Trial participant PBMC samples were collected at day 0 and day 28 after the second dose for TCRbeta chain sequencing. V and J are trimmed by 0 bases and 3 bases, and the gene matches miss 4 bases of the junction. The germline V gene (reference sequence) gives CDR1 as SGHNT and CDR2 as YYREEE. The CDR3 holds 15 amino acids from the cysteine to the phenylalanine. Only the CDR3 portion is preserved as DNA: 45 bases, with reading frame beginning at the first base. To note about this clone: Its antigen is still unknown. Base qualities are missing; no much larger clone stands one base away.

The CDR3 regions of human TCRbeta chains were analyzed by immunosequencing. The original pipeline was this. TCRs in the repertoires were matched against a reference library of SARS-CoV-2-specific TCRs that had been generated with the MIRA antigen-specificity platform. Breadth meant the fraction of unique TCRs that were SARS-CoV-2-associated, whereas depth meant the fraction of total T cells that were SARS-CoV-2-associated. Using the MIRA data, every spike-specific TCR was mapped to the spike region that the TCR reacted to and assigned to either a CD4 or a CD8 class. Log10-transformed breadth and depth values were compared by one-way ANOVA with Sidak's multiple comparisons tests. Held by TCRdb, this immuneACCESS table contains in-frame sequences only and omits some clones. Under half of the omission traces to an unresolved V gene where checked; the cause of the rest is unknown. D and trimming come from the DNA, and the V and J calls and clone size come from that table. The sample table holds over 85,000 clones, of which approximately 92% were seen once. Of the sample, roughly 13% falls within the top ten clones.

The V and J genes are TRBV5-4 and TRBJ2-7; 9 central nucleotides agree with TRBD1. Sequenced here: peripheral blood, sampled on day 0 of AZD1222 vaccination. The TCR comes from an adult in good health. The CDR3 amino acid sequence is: CASSLAGTGIYEQYF. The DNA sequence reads TGTGCCAGCAGCTTGGCCGGGACAGGGATCTACGAGCAGTACTTC.